This TCR beta chain was captured in a study of beta chain features in type 1 diabetes. The V end was cut by 6 bases, the J end by 4 bases, with 17 bases between. CDR1 and CDR2 from the germline V gene are SGHDT and YYEEEE. The CDR3 runs 15 residues. This clone was counted a single time. Expressed TCRB transcripts were sequenced, since all the RNA that had been isolated was reverse transcribed. Clones were read by immunoSEQ multiplex PCR, and TCRdb kept only the in-frame ones, dropping some. The data hold 200,000 to 250,000 clones, with roughly two thirds observed a single time. This clonotype was sampled from a man in his thirties or forties in good health. The specimen sequenced was naive CD4+ T cells from blood. The chain carries TRBV5-6 and TRBJ2-1; D may be TRBD1 (5 bases). The CDR3 region is CASTPGWQGYNEQFF. In DNA form, the CDR3 reads TGTGCCAGCACCCCCGGATGGCAGGGATACAATGAGCAGTTCTTC.